What follows are 14 T cell receptor beta chains derived from one specimen sequenced in a study of T-cell reconstitution after alpha-beta-depleted transplantation in children. Preparation of the TCRbeta library used unique molecular identifiers. One entry per CDR3 protein, called by TCRdb with MiXCR from the PCR reads. The table has some 600,000 distinct CDR3 sequences, 16% seen once. The input for sequencing was PBMCs from the stem cell graft donor, taken from the stem cell graft. The receptors shown here come from a human donor who donated a stem cell graft to a child with acute myeloid leukemia.

This clonotype was detected ten times or more. The rearrangement joins TRBV29-1 to TRBJ2-3; TRBD2 agrees at 9 bases. Germline CDR1 reads SQVTM; CDR2 reads ANQGSEA. The V gene end was trimmed by 1 base and the J gene end by 4 bases; junction bases not matched to a gene: 6. This CDR3 has 15 amino acids. The CDR3 DNA is TGCAGCGTTGAAGGAGGCGGGGGGGCCGCAGATACGCAGTATTTT. It codes for CSVEGGGGAADTQYF.

V and J are TRBV5-1 and TRBJ1-1; D not certain. CDR1 and CDR2 from the germline V gene are SGHRS and YFSETQ. The CDR3 has 13 amino acids. Trimming took 4 bases from V and 3 from J, leaving 10 bases between them. DNA for the CDR3: TGCGCCAGCAGCAATGACGGGGACACTGAAGCTTTCTTT. This encodes CASSNDGDTEAFF.

This clonotype showed up many times. This sequence joins TRBV29-1 and TRBJ2-1; weak D call: TRBD2 (6 bases). Trimming removed 7 bases from V and 6 bases from J, with 7 bases in between. Looked up from germline, CDR1 is SQVTM and CDR2 is ANQGSEA. The CDR3 spans 10 residues. For the CDR3, the DNA is TGCAGCGCCGGGGGCAATGAGCAGTTCTTC. Amino acid sequence: CSAGGNEQFF.

As regards this clonotype: A much larger clone lies one base from this, so it may be a read error. This rearrangement joins TRBV3-1 to TRBJ2-2, with TRBD2 matching over 8 bases. CDR1 is LGHDT, CDR2 YNNKEL, per germline (reference sequence). This CDR3 comprises 18 residues. The trim removed 8 bases at V and 1 base at J, leaving 15 bases unmatched. The CDR3: CASCLVVSGAGNTGELFF. The CDR3 DNA sequence: TGTGCCAGCTGTTTAGTGGTTAGCGGGGCCGGGAACACCGGGGAGCTGTTTTTT.

The V gene is TRBV6-1, the J gene TRBJ2-2; a weak D match, TRBD2 (5 bases). The CDR3 runs 14 residues. V lost 7 bases to trimming and J lost 5 bases, with 14 bases between them. Germline V gene sequence: CDR1 MNHNS, CDR2 SASEGT. The CDR3 reads CASTQERVTGELFF. For the CDR3, the DNA is TGTGCCAGCACCCAGGAGAGGGTTACCGGGGAGCTGTTTTTT.

The rearrangement links TRBV5-1 to TRBJ1-1; D is perhaps TRBD1 (6 bases). V was shortened by 2 bases and J by 3 bases, with 17 bases between the two germline ends. The CDR3 is 16 amino acids. CDR1 is SGHRS and CDR2 is YFSETQ in the germline V gene. This CDR3 is CASSFGGPGRDTEAFF. The CDR3 DNA sequence: TGCGCCAGCAGCTTCGGGGGGCCCGGAAGGGACACTGAAGCTTTCTTT.

This clonotype was counted many times. This chain uses TRBV6-5 with TRBJ2-3; 11 bases are a match to TRBD2. The CDR3 totals 15 residues. The trim removed 7 bases at V and 5 bases at J, leaving 8 bases unmatched. Per the germline V gene, CDR1 is MNHEY and CDR2 is SVGAGI. CDR3 in DNA: TGTGCCAGCACCGTGACTAGCGGGGTTGGAGATACGCAGTATTTT. This codes for CASTVTSGVGDTQYF.

The chain has TRBV15 and TRBJ1-1; D gene unclear. V was shortened by 6 bases and J by 5 bases, with 13 bases between the two germline ends. Germline V CDR1 and CDR2: LNHNV, YYDKDF (reference sequence). The CDR3 contains 13 residues. CDR3 nucleotides: TGTGCCACCAGTCAACTTAAAGGGACTGAAGCTTTCTTT. Translated: CATSQLKGTEAFF.

Comments on this clonotype: One end of the junction fails to match germline, which may point to a read error. The V and J genes are TRBV7-3 and TRBJ1-3; unclear D gene. There are 16 residues in the CDR3. Germline V gene lookup returns CDR1 SGHTA and CDR2 FQGTGA. The CDR3 DNA follows: TGTGCCAGCAGCTTAAAGGAGGAGTTCTCTGGAAACCCCATATATTTT. It encodes CASSLKEEFSGNPIYF.

This clonotype was picked up many times. The CDR3 protein is CASSLSPDTYEQYV. DNA of the CDR3: TGCGCCAGCAGCTTGAGTCCGGATACCTACGAGCAGTACGTC. The rearrangement links TRBV5-1 to TRBJ2-7; D unresolved. The CDR3 sequence is 14 residues long. V dropped 1 base and J dropped 2 bases, with 10 bases sitting between them. Germline-derived CDR1 and CDR2 are SGHRS and YFSETQ.

There are a few counts of this clonotype. A much larger clone sits a single nucleotide away, making a read error possible. The chain links TRBV4-2 to TRBJ2-1; TRBD2 might be the D (6 bases). Germline V CDR1 and CDR2: LGHNA, YNFKEQ. V was clipped by 0 bases and J by 6 bases, with 15 bases between them. The CDR3 loop spans 16 amino acids. CDR3 residues: CASSQDAGTGTNEQFF. CDR3 coding DNA: TGTGCCAGCAGCCAAGATGCCGGGACTGGTACCAATGAGCAGTTCTTC.

This clonotype was found a few times. V is TRBV9 and J is TRBJ1-1; D gene unclear. The V end was cut by 2 bases, the J end by 2 bases, with 7 bases between. The CDR3 has 13 residues. Germline loops: CDR1 SGDLS, CDR2 YYNGEE. In DNA, the CDR3 is TGTGCCAGCAGCGTCTCGGTTAACACTGAAGCTTTCTTT. This translates into CASSVSVNTEAFF.

At least ten counts were recorded for this clonotype. The V call is TRBV10-3, the J call TRBJ2-1; D is perhaps TRBD1 (7 bases). V was clipped by 8 bases and J by 3 bases, with 17 bases between them. CDR3 length: 15 amino acids. CDR1 and CDR2 (germline): ENHRY, SYGVKD. In DNA form, the CDR3 reads TGTGCCATCGCTCGACAGGGAGGCGGCTACAATGAGCAGTTCTTC. This sequence encodes CAIARQGGGYNEQFF.

This clonotype came up a few times. This chain connects TRBV7-2 to TRBJ1-3; D is ambiguous. The ends were cut back, 6 bases at V and 5 bases at J, with 8 bases in the middle. Germline lookup yields CDR1 SGHTA and CDR2 FQGNSA. This CDR3 region has 12 residues. This CDR3 reads CASSPSRNTIYF. As DNA, the CDR3 is TGTGCCAGCAGTCCGTCCCGAAACACCATATATTTT.